The count of the clone carrying this T cell receptor (beta chain) is one. Clones were sequenced by immunoSEQ multiplex PCR, and TCRdb holds only the in-frame ones, with some missing. The sample carries roughly 37,000 clones, about 70% recorded once. The data stem from a study of OX40 agonist ivuxolimab in advanced cancers. About the study: The dose-escalation cohort was approximately 85% male, with a mean age of around 54 years, ranging about 23 to 80.

CDR1 and CDR2 from the germline V gene are MNHNY and SVGAGI (reference sequence). V shed 5 bases and J shed 4 bases, with 17 bases lying between them. The CDR3 sequence is 15 residues long. Baseline was the first blood sampling point, followed by cycle 4 day 1 and cycle 7 day 1. The TCR originated in an adult with an advanced solid tumor such as melanoma, head and neck, liver or kidney cancer. The chain has TRBV6-6 and TRBJ1-1; D perhaps matches TRBD1 (5 bases). The sequences come from CD4+ or CD8+ T cells sorted from blood, collected in a trial of the OX40 agonist ivuxolimab. CDR3 coding DNA: TGTGCCAGCAGTCAAAACGTACAGGTCGGCACTGAAGCTTTCTTT. This translates into CASSQNVQVGTEAFF.